This T cell receptor (beta chain) was sequenced for a study of OX40 agonist ivuxolimab in advanced cancers. Study in general: Subjects had a mean age of about 65 years, with a range of 23 to 79; 82.7% were male. The study's findings and limits: CD8+ T cells were the subset that, on average, had more expanded clones than CD4+.

TCRdb's copy holds only in-frame clones and misses some; the assay was immunoSEQ multiplex PCR. The sample shows over 15,000 clones, 90% of them seen only once. Per the germline V gene, CDR1 is LNHDA and CDR2 is SQIVND (reference sequence). Trimming removed 1 base at V and 7 bases at J, with 1 base between. This CDR3 region has 11 residues. Remarks on this clone: The antigen is unknown.

The origin of this receptor is an adult with an advanced solid tumor such as melanoma, head and neck, liver or kidney cancer. The specimen was CD4+ or CD8+ T cells sorted from blood, collected in a trial of the OX40 agonist ivuxolimab. The V call is TRBV19, the J call TRBJ1-4; D is uncertain. The CDR3 nucleotides are TGTGCCAGTAGTATAGGTGAAAAACTGTTTTTT. This translates into CASSIGEKLFF.